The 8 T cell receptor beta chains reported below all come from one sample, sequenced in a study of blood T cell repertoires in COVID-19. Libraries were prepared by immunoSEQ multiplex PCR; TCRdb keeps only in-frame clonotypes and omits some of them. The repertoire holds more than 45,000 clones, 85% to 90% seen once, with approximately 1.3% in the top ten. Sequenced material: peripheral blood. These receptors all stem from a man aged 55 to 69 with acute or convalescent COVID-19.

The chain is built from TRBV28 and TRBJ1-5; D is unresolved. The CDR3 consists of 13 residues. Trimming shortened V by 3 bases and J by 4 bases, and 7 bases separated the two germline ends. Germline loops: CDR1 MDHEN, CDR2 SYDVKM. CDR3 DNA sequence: TGTGCCAGCAGTTTCACAGAGAATCAGCCCCAGCATTTT. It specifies CASSFTENQPQHF.

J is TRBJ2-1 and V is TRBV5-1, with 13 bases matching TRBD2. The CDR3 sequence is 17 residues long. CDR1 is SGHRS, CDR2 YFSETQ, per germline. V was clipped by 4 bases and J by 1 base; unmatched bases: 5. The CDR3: CASSKGLAGDSYNEQFF. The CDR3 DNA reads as TGCGCCAGCAGCAAAGGACTAGCGGGAGATTCCTACAATGAGCAGTTCTTC. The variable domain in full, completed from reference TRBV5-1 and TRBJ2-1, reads KAGVTQTPRYLIKTRGQQVTLSCSPISGHRSVSWYQQTPGQGLQFLFEYFSETQRNKGNFPGRFSGRQFSNSRSEMNVSTLELGDSALYLCASSKGLAGDSYNEQFFGPGTRLTVL.

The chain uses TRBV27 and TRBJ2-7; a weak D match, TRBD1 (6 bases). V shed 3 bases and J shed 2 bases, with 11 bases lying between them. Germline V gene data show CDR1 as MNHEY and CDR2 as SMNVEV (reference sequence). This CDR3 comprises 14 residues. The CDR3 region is CASSFDRRTYEQYF. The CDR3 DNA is TGTGCCAGCAGTTTTGACAGGCGAACCTACGAGCAGTACTTC.

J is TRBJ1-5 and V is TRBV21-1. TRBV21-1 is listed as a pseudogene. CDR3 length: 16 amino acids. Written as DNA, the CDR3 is TGTGCCAGCAGCAATTTTAGGCGGGAGAGCAATCAGCCCCAGCATTTT. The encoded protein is CASSNFRRESNQPQHF.

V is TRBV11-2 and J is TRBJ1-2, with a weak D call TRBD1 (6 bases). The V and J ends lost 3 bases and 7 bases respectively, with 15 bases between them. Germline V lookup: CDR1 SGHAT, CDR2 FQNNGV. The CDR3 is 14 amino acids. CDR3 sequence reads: CASSLGTPTGGYTF. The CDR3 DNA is TGTGCCAGCAGCTTGGGGACACCCACGGGTGGCTACACCTTC.

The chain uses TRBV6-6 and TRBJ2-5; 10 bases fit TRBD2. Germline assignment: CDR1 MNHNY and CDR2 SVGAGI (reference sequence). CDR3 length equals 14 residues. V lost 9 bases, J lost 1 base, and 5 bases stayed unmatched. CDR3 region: CASTVAGGQETQYF. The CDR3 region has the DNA TGTGCCAGTACCGTAGCGGGAGGCCAAGAGACCCAGTACTTC.

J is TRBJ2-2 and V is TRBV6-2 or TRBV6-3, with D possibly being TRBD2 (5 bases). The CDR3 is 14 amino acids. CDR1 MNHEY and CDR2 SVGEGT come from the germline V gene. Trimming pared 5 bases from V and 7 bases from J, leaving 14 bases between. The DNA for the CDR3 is TGTGCCAGCAGTCCCCTGAGGGATCGCGGGGAGCTGTTTTTT. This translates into CASSPLRDRGELFF.

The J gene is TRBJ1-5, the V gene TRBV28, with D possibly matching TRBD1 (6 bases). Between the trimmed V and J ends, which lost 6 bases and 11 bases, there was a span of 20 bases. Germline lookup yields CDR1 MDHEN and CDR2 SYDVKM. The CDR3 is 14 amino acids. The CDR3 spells CASRAGDLVGAQHF. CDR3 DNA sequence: TGTGCCAGCAGGGCAGGGGACCTAGTGGGGGCCCAGCATTTT.